The clone carrying this T cell receptor (beta chain) was recorded a few times. This may arise from a read error, as a much more abundant clone is one base away. This sample is drawn from a study of breast tumors, draining lymph nodes, adjacent tissues. The CDR3 consists of 15 residues. Looked up from germline, CDR1 is SGHVS and CDR2 is FQNEAQ. Breast cancer patients provided tissue from their axillary draining lymph nodes. Each CDR3 protein is one row after TCRdb ran MiXCR on the multiplex PCR reads. Here the sample spans about 230,000 distinct CDR3 sequences, approximately 31% being singletons. This chain uses TRBV7-8 with TRBJ1-2; D is uncertain. The source material was axillary lymph node tissue. The sequence derives from a female donor with breast cancer. Some clones in this sample may be carry-over from other donors' samples. CDR3 amino acids: CASSLEFAPDYGYPF. DNA of the CDR3: TGTGCCAGCAGCTTAGAGTTTGCTCCCGACTATGGCTACCCCTTC.